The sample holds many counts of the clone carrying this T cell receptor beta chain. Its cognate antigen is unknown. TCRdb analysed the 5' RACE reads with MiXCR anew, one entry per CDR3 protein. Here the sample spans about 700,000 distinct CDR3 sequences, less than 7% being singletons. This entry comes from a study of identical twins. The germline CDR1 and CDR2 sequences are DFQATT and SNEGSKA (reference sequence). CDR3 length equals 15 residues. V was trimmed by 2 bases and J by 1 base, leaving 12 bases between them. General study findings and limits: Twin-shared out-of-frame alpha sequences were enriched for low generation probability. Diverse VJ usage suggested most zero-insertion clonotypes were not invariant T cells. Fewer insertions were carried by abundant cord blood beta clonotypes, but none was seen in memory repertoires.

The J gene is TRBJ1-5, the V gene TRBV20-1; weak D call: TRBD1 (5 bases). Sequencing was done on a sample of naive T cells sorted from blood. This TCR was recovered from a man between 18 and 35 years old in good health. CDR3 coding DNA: TGCAGTGCTAGACTGCGGGGCCGAAGCAATCAGCCCCAGCATTTT. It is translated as CSARLRGRSNQPQHF.